This T cell receptor beta chain emerged from a study of blood T cell repertoires in COVID-19. In the study overall: The origin of the acute and convalescent COVID-19 samples was the United States, Italy and Spain. The cDNA or gDNA used as material had been derived from T cells, B-cell-depleted T cells, or PBMCs.

Seattle-derived patients entered the study during active infection and were followed longitudinally. The CDR3 is made up of 16 amino acids. Losses at the gene ends were 4 bases for V and 2 bases for J; bases not matched to a gene: 8. Germline V gives CDR1 SGHRS, CDR2 YFSETQ. Authors' analysis steps: Amplification of reference gene primers provided the estimated nucleated cell counts. Generated by immunoSEQ multiplex PCR, the TCRdb table keeps only in-frame clones and is missing some. D and trimming were read from the DNA, whereas the V and J calls and clone size are those reported in that table. The data contain tens of thousands of clones, roughly 80% of them singletons.

The TCR sequence derives from a man in his 70s with COVID-19, enrolled during active disease. The chain uses TRBV5-1 and TRBJ1-1; 10 positions match TRBD1. The sequencing input was peripheral blood. CDR3 amino acids: CASSLGTGAGNTEAFF. The CDR3 DNA follows: TGCGCCAGCAGCCTCGGGACAGGGGCGGGTAACACTGAAGCTTTCTTT.